This TCR beta chain derives from a study of cytomegalovirus exposure and HLA in healthy donors. Study-wide points: Associated with cytomegalovirus, according to the listing, were around 170 TCR beta chains.

Per the germline V gene, CDR1 is LNHNV and CDR2 is YYDKDF (reference sequence). V gave up 2 bases and J gave up 4 bases, with 18 bases separating them. The CDR3 is 17 residues long. As regards this clone: Its antigen remains unknown.

The repertoire was sequenced with immunoSEQ multiplex PCR; TCRdb's copy has only in-frame clones and lacks some. Of approximately 280,000 clones detected, 86% appear once; the ten largest clones hold about 1%. The chain employs TRBV15 and TRBJ1-5; possibly TRBD1 for D (6 bases). The sequencing input was PBMCs. This receptor was identified in a woman aged 18 to 35 in good health and CMV-seronegative. CDR3 in DNA: TGTGCCACCAGCAGACAAGGACAGTCAGTTACAAATCAGCCCCAGCATTTT. Translation: CATSRQGQSVTNQPQHF.